This entry describes one T cell receptor beta chain. What it binds is not known. Time point of the sample: cycle 4 day 1 (C4D1), after 5 to 7 weeks of nivolumab. Exposure to brentuximab vedotin varied, and each patient had relapsed following autologous stem cell transplantation. The CDR3 runs to 14 residues. The germline gives CDR1 MNHEY, CDR2 SMNVEV (reference sequence). Unmatched junction bases numbered 5, after V lost 4 bases and J lost 3 bases. This specimen comes from a study of PD-1 blockade in classical Hodgkin lymphoma. Study-wide points: Complete responders started with a diversity level that resembled newly diagnosed patients at baseline. Patients starting nivolumab under 1 year after ASCT were excluded. CD4+ but not CD8+ TCR diversity rose significantly by C4D1. Newly diagnosed patients reportedly had lower baseline TCR diversity than healthy donors.

Only in-frame clones appear in the TCRdb table, and some are missing; sequencing was by immunoSEQ multiplex PCR. The sample consists of roughly 100,000 clones, approximately 89% of them appearing once. The sequence was obtained from a human donor with classical Hodgkin lymphoma. The chain couples TRBV27 to TRBJ2-7; 8 nucleotides align to TRBD1. Material: peripheral blood mononuclear cells (PBMCs), obtained before the fourth cycle of nivolumab. The CDR3 nucleotides are TGTGCCAGCAGTTCCGGACAGGGAAACTACGAGCAGTACTTC. It translates to CASSSGQGNYEQYF.